Below, 5 T cell receptor beta chains from the same sample are listed, as sequenced in a study of CD8 T cell repertoires and HIV-1 epitope variants. Using immunoSEQ multiplex PCR, the repertoire was profiled, and TCRdb retains in-frame clones only, with some absent. Here the sample spans about 5,200 clones, about three fifths being singletons. The antigens for these receptors are not known. Source material: cultured CD8+ T cells derived from PBMCs. These receptors all come from a male donor with HIV.

By sample fraction, this clone is large. The V call is TRBV6-1, the J call TRBJ1-2; D remains unclear. Germline CDR1 is MNHNS and CDR2 is SASEGT. V lost 2 bases and J lost 3, with 16 bases in between. The CDR3 covers 16 residues. The chain's CDR3 is CASSELPQDLDYGYTF. CDR3 in DNA: TGTGCCAGCAGTGAACTTCCACAAGACCTAGACTATGGCTACACCTTC.

This sequence joins TRBV6-5 and TRBJ2-7, with TRBD2 matching over 7 bases. CDR1 MNHEY and CDR2 SVGAGI come from the germline V gene. V trimming: 2 bases; J trimming: 0 bases; junction bases outside the gene matches: 7. CDR3 size: 16 residues. The chain's CDR3 is CASSYGLADLSYEQYF. In nucleotides, the CDR3 is TGTGCCAGCAGTTACGGCCTAGCGGACCTCTCCTACGAGCAGTACTTC.

This clone is medium-sized (0.01 to 0.1%) in the sample. This sequence joins TRBV18 and TRBJ2-5; TRBD2 is a possible D gene (5 bases). CDR1 is KGHSH, CDR2 LQKENI, per germline. Trimming left V 2 bases short and J 1 base short, with 8 bases between. The CDR3 contains 14 residues. CDR3 in amino acids: CASSPGLSQETQYF. The CDR3 DNA sequence: TGTGCCAGCTCACCAGGACTTTCCCAAGAGACCCAGTACTTC.

The rearrangement joins TRBV13 to TRBJ1-4; 7 bases align to TRBD1. The CDR3 is 16 residues long. Germline CDR1 and CDR2: PRHDT and FYEKMQ (reference sequence). With 2 bases clipped from V and 2 bases from J, the junction kept 5 bases outside the gene matches. The chain's CDR3 is CASSLSQGGTNEKLFF. CDR3 sequence (DNA): TGTGCCAGCAGCTTATCCCAGGGGGGGACTAATGAAAAACTGTTTTTT.

This sequence joins TRBV5-8 and TRBJ2-5, with D perhaps assigned TRBD1 or TRBD2 (6 bases each). V dropped 7 bases and J dropped 4 bases, with 11 bases sitting between them. The germline V gene encodes CDR1 SGHTS and CDR2 YDEGEE. This CDR3 is 12 amino acids long. The CDR3 region has the DNA TGTGCCAGCTTGGGGGGCCCAGAGACCCAGTACTTC. Its translation is CASLGGPETQYF.